The 15 T cell receptor beta chains below were found in one sample sequenced in a study of cytomegalovirus exposure and HLA in healthy donors. Primers for the PCR totalled 60 Vbeta and 13 Jbeta. Sequenced by immunoSEQ multiplex PCR; TCRdb stores in-frame clones only, minus some. Its table records 85,000 to 110,000 clones. The source material was PBMCs. The receptor set was obtained from a man in his forties in good health and CMV-seronegative.

The chain recombines TRBV2 with TRBJ1-1, with a weak D call TRBD1 (5 bases). The germline V and J ends were trimmed by 1 base and 4 bases, with 7 bases remaining between them. The CDR3 length is 13 residues. CDR1 SNHLY and CDR2 FYNNEI come from the germline V gene. The CDR3 loop is CASSEDRSTEAFF. In DNA, the CDR3 is TGTGCCAGCAGTGAAGACAGGAGCACTGAAGCTTTCTTT.

The DNA for the CDR3 is TGTGCCAGCAGTAACCGACAGCGGAACACTGAAGCTTTCTTT. Translating it yields CASSNRQRNTEAFF. The chain couples TRBV2 to TRBJ1-1, with D tentatively TRBD1 (5 bases). The CDR3 is made up of 14 amino acids. CDR1 SNHLY and CDR2 FYNNEI come from the germline V gene. Between the trimmed V and J ends, which lost 5 bases and 1 base, there was a span of 11 bases.

V gene TRBV7-2 combines with J gene TRBJ2-6; 7 bases line up with TRBD1. Germline CDR1 SGHTA, CDR2 FQGNSA. The CDR3 totals 17 residues. The V segment lost 2 bases and the J segment 3 bases; nucleotides outside the gene matches: 7. This CDR3 is CASSLPLGGGGANVLTF. As DNA, the CDR3 is TGTGCCAGCAGCTTACCCCTAGGGGGCGGTGGGGCCAACGTCCTGACTTTC.

CDR3 residues: CASTPLGGSGGPPSTDTQYF. The CDR3 coding sequence is TGCGCCAGCACCCCCCTCGGGGGTAGCGGGGGGCCCCCTAGCACAGATACGCAGTATTTT. V gene TRBV5-1 combines with J gene TRBJ2-3; the match to TRBD2 covers 10 bases. The trim removed 6 bases at V and 0 bases at J, leaving 19 bases unmatched. This CDR3 spans 20 amino acids. Looked up from germline, CDR1 is SGHRS and CDR2 is YFSETQ.

V and J are TRBV6-5 and TRBJ1-1; no clear D gene. CDR1 is MNHEY, CDR2 SVGAGI, per germline. Between the trimmed V and J ends, which lost 7 bases and 0 bases, there was a span of 9 bases. The CDR3 has 13 amino acids. The CDR3 here is CASTLRMNTEAFF. In DNA form, the CDR3 reads TGTGCCAGCACACTCAGGATGAACACTGAAGCTTTCTTT.

The CDR3 loop reads CASSVAGGTRGYDTQYF. The CDR3 nucleotides are TGTGCCAGCAGTGTCGCGGGGGGGACCCGGGGCTATGATACGCAGTATTTT. The chain carries TRBV6-1 and TRBJ2-3; 9 nucleotides match TRBD2. The trim removed 4 bases at V and 6 bases at J, leaving 14 bases unmatched. The CDR3 totals 17 residues. The germline CDR1 and CDR2 sequences are MNHNS and SASEGT.

The CDR3 DNA sequence: TGTGCCAGCAGCTCTCAGGGGGCGCTAAAGGAAAAACTGTTTTTT. It encodes CASSSQGALKEKLFF. The genes are TRBV5-5 and TRBJ1-4, with TRBD1 matching 8 bases. The ends lost 3 bases at V and 8 bases at J; junction bases unmatched: 9. The germline V gene has CDR1 SGHKS and CDR2 YYEKEE (reference sequence). The CDR3 is 15 amino acids.

V gene TRBV29-1 combines with J gene TRBJ2-7; tentative D call: TRBD1 (7 bases). V lost 6 bases and J lost 4, with 19 bases in between. This CDR3 has 14 residues. Germline CDR1 SQVTM, CDR2 ANQGSEA. CDR3: CSVGGWDSRYEQYF. The CDR3 DNA reads as TGCAGCGTCGGAGGGTGGGACAGCCGTTACGAGCAGTACTTC.

The rearrangement joins TRBV20-1 to TRBJ1-2; TRBD1 might be the D (5 bases). There are 11 residues in the CDR3. In germline, CDR1 is DFQATT, CDR2 SNEGSKA (reference sequence). Trimming took off 3 bases at V and 8 bases at J, with 10 bases between the two ends. The CDR3 nucleotides read TGCAGTGCTAGCGCAGGGCGCGGCTACACCTTC. The encoded protein is CSASAGRGYTF.

V and J are TRBV5-1 and TRBJ2-5; unclear D gene. Germline V lookup: CDR1 SGHRS, CDR2 YFSETQ. V dropped 3 bases and J dropped 6 bases, with 6 bases sitting between them. The CDR3 loop spans 11 amino acids. As DNA, the CDR3 is TGCGCCAGCAGCTCCGTCCAGACCCAGTACTTC. This translates into CASSSVQTQYF.

The chain carries TRBV27 and TRBJ2-7; 12 bases line up with TRBD2. CDR3 size: 17 residues. Germline V gene data show CDR1 as MNHEY and CDR2 as SMNVEV (reference sequence). V shed 3 bases, J shed 6 bases, and the junction held 12 bases outside the gene matches. The CDR3 spells CASSFSAASGGASEQYF. CDR3 DNA: TGTGCCAGCAGTTTCTCCGCCGCTAGCGGGGGGGCGTCCGAGCAGTACTTC.

Note on this clone: Other DNA variants within this sample encode the same CDR3. The genes are TRBV5-1 and TRBJ1-3; weak D call: TRBD1 (6 bases). Per germline, CDR1 SGHRS and CDR2 YFSETQ. The V end was cut by 5 bases, the J end by 0 bases, with 15 bases between. The CDR3 totals 16 residues. The CDR3 bases are TGCGCCAGCAGTCAGGGGCATCGAAGCTCTGGAAACACCATATATTTT. It codes for CASSQGHRSSGNTIYF.

The chain couples TRBV9 to TRBJ1-6; a weak D match, TRBD1 (5 bases). CDR1 and CDR2 from the germline V gene are SGDLS and YYNGEE. CDR3 length equals 14 residues. Deletions cut 4 bases from V and 7 bases from J, with 12 bases between. CDR3 loop: CASSPSQGNSPLHF. As DNA, the CDR3 is TGTGCCAGCAGCCCAAGCCAGGGCAATTCACCCCTCCACTTT.

The chain uses TRBV7-2 and TRBJ2-6; 8 bases agree with TRBD1. With V trimmed by 5 bases and J by 4 bases, 7 bases remained unmatched. The CDR3 is 16 residues long. Germline V gene lookup returns CDR1 SGHTA and CDR2 FQGNSA. The CDR3 is CASSPGGAGGANVLTF. The CDR3 DNA reads TGTGCCAGCAGCCCAGGGGGCGCGGGAGGGGCCAACGTCCTGACTTTC.

V and J are TRBV7-2 and TRBJ2-1, with TRBD2 matching 12 bases. Losses at the gene ends were 5 bases for V and 3 bases for J; bases not matched to a gene: 2. This CDR3 region has 15 residues. CDR1 is SGHTA, CDR2 FQGNSA, per germline. The CDR3 loop reads CASSRTSGNYNEQFF. The CDR3 DNA is TGTGCCAGCAGCCGGACTAGCGGGAACTACAATGAGCAGTTCTTC.